This T cell receptor beta chain was sequenced in a study of cytotoxic CD8 clonotypes in ibrutinib-treated CLL. Study-wide points: There were few public clonotypes, and on treatment they contracted or stayed stable.

About this clone itself: Its antigen is still unknown.

Sequencing used immunoSEQ multiplex PCR; TCRdb keeps in-frame clones, though not all of them. The profile shows 50,000 to 60,000 clones, 70% to 90% of them singletons. The specimen comprised PBMCs, sampled after 24 months of ibrutinib treatment. The sequence was obtained from a human donor with chronic lymphocytic leukemia.

The CDR3 DNA reads TGTGCCAGCAAGGGGAGTTTAGGGCAGCCCCAGCATTTT. Its protein product is CASKGSLGQPQHF. The chain employs TRBV6-1 and TRBJ1-5, with a possible D match to TRBD1 (5 bases). The CDR3 covers 13 residues. The V and J ends lost 7 bases and 7 bases respectively, with 14 bases between them. Looked up from germline, CDR1 is MNHNS and CDR2 is SASEGT.